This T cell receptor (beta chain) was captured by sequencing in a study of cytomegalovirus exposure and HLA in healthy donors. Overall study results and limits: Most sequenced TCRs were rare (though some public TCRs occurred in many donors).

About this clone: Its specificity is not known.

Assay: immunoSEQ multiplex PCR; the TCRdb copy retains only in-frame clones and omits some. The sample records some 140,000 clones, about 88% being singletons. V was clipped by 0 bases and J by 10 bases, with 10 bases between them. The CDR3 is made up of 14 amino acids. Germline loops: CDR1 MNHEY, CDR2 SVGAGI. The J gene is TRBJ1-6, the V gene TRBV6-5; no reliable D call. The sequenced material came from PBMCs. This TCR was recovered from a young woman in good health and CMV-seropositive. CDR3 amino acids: CASSYSIYRSPLHF. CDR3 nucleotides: TGTGCCAGCAGTTACTCGATATACCGGTCACCCCTCCACTTT.